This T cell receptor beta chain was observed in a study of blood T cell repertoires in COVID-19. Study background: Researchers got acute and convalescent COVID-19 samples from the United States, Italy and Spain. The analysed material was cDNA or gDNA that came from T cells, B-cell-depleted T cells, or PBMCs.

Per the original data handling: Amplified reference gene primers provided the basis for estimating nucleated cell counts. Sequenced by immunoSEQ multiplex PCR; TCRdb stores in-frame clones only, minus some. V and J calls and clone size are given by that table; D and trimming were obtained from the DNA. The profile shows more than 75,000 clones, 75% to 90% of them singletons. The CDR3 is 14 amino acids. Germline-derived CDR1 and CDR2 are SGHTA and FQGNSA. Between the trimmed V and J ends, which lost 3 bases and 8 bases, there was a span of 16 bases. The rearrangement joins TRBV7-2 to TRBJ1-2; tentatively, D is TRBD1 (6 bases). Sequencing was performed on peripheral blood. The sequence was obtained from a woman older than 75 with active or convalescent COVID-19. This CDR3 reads CASSLYTGIGGYTF. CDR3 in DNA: TGTGCCAGCAGCTTGTATACAGGGATAGGAGGCTACACCTTC.